This T cell receptor beta chain was retrieved from a study of T cell changes during pregnancy in multiple sclerosis. Here immunoSEQ multiplex PCR was the method, and the copy in TCRdb shows in-frame clones only, minus some. There are approximately 27,000 clones in the sample; just over 90% occur only once, and 0.71% lies in the top ten. This clone was detected once. Deletions cut 3 bases from V and 2 bases from J, with 6 bases between. The CDR3 sequence is 13 residues long. Germline assignment: CDR1 SGDLS and CDR2 YYNGEE. Sequences were derived from CD4+ T cells from peripheral blood mononuclear cells, sampled in the first trimester of pregnancy. This receptor was taken from a female donor with multiple sclerosis, enrolled in a pregnancy study. This chain connects TRBV9 to TRBJ2-1; D gene unclear. In DNA, the CDR3 is TGTGCCAGCAGCGCTAGGCCCTACAATGAGCAGTTCTTC. It is translated as CASSARPYNEQFF.